The 25 T cell receptor beta chains below all came from one sample that was sequenced in a study of spatial heterogeneity in lung cancer. The study, taken as a whole, reports: Tracking of tumor mutation counts was seen in expanded intratumoral alpha and beta TCR counts.

TCRdb analysed the 5' RACE reads with MiXCR anew, one entry per CDR3 protein. This table has about 22,000 distinct CDR3 sequences, approximately 3% appearing once. Time point noted: sample taken at primary tumor resection. Their specific antigens are unknown. Sequenced material: lung tumor tissue, taken at surgery. These receptors were taken from a male donor with early-stage non-small cell lung cancer.

The chain joins TRBV20-1 to TRBJ1-2, with 7 bases that match TRBD1. CDR1 is DFQATT and CDR2 is SNEGSKA in the germline V gene (reference sequence). This CDR3 has 14 amino acids. J lost 3 bases, V lost 3 bases, and 7 bases had no gene match. The CDR3 DNA follows: TGCAGTGCTAGTAACCCAGGGGGGTACTATGGCTACACCTTC. This gives the protein CSASNPGGYYGYTF.

This clonotype was detected ten times or more. The chain recombines TRBV20-1 with TRBJ2-3, with a tentative D call TRBD2 (5 bases). This CDR3 has 14 residues. V gave up 3 bases and J gave up 6 bases, with 16 bases separating them. Germline assignment: CDR1 DFQATT and CDR2 SNEGSKA (reference sequence). CDR3 nucleotides: TGCAGTGCTAGTATCTCCGGGGTCTCGGATACGCAGTATTTT. This sequence encodes CSASISGVSDTQYF.

This clonotype was detected ten times or more. The chain couples TRBV5-1 to TRBJ1-2; possibly TRBD1 for D (5 bases). CDR1 and CDR2 (germline): SGHRS, YFSETQ. The V gene lost 0 bases and the J gene lost 4 bases, with 7 bases spanning the gap. This CDR3 has 13 residues. Here the CDR3 reads CASSLGDSYGYTF. The CDR3 coding sequence is TGCGCCAGCAGCTTGGGAGACAGCTATGGCTACACCTTC.

This clonotype showed up many times. The J gene is TRBJ2-7, the V gene TRBV7-2; TRBD2 matches at 9 bases. Losses at the gene ends were 3 bases for V and 4 bases for J; bases not matched to a gene: 4. In germline, CDR1 is SGHTA, CDR2 FQGNSA. The CDR3 is made up of 14 amino acids. The CDR3: CASSLGLAVYEQYF. The CDR3 nucleotides are TGTGCCAGCAGCTTGGGACTAGCTGTATACGAGCAGTACTTC.

Comment on this clonotype: A much larger clonotype is one base distant, so this may be a read error. The CDR3 DNA reads TGTGCCAGCAGTCTCCTGCTTGGTGGCGGTGACGAGCAGTACTTC. Encoded protein: CASSLLLGGGDEQYF. J is TRBJ2-7 and V is TRBV27; no reliable D call. Per the germline V gene, CDR1 is MNHEY and CDR2 is SMNVEV (reference sequence). CDR3 length: 15 residues. The V end lost 5 bases, the J end lost 5 bases, and 19 bases lay between the germline ends.

In this sample, this clonotype turned up many times. The chain recombines TRBV7-4 with TRBJ1-2, with a possible D match to TRBD1 (5 bases). The CDR3 totals 16 residues. Germline V CDR1 and CDR2: SGHVT, SQSDAQ. Trimming removed 3 bases from V and 7 bases from J, with 21 bases in between. CDR3 sequence (DNA): TGTGCCAGCAGCTTGGGGGGACTAAGTTCTCGGCGTGGCTACACCTTC. Its protein product is CASSLGGLSSRRGYTF.

This clonotype was recorded at least ten times. This chain uses TRBV9 with TRBJ2-5, with 8 bases aligning to TRBD2. Germline V gene sequence: CDR1 SGDLS, CDR2 YYNGEE. There are 12 residues in the CDR3. Trimming cost V 4 bases and J 5 bases; bases outside gene matches: 1. CDR3 in DNA: TGTGCCAGCAGCTTAGCGGGGGAGACCCAGTACTTC. This translates into CASSLAGETQYF. The whole variable domain, remainder taken from reference TRBV9 and TRBJ2-5, is DSGVTQTPKHLITATGQRVTLRCSPRSGDLSVYWYQQSLDQGLQFLIQYYNGEERAKGNILERFSAQQFPDLHSELNLSSLELGDSALYFCASSLAGETQYFGPGTRLLVL.

This clonotype was counted at least ten times. The chain employs TRBV28 and TRBJ2-1; TRBD2 aligns across 8 bases. Per germline, CDR1 MDHEN and CDR2 SYDVKM. Unmatched junction bases numbered 6, after V lost 4 bases and J lost 4 bases. This CDR3 is 15 amino acids long. The CDR3 DNA sequence: TGTGCCAGCAGTTCCTTGGCGGGAGGATACAATGAGCAGTTCTTC. It translates to CASSSLAGGYNEQFF. The variable domain in full, with the rest retrieved from reference TRBV28 and TRBJ2-1, is DVKVTQSSRYLVKRTGEKVFLECVQDMDHENMFWYRQDPGLGLRLIYFSYDVKMKEKGDIPEGYSVSREKKERFSLILESASTNQTSMYLCASSSLAGGYNEQFFGPGTRLTVL.

This clonotype appeared many times. The chain employs TRBV7-3 and TRBJ1-1; the D gene is possibly TRBD1 (5 bases). Germline values: CDR1 SGHTA, CDR2 FQGTGA. Trimming left V 1 base short and J 7 bases short, with 10 bases between. This CDR3 has 13 residues. Here the CDR3 DNA reads TGTGCCAGCAGCTTAAGTGAGAGGGGTGAAGCTTTCTTT. Its translation is CASSLSERGEAFF.

This clonotype was picked up many times. The rearrangement uses TRBV5-1 and TRBJ2-7, with 9 bases lining up with TRBD1. CDR3 length: 15 amino acids. Germline V gene lookup returns CDR1 SGHRS and CDR2 YFSETQ. With 2 bases clipped from V and 1 base from J, the junction kept 4 bases outside the gene matches. CDR3 loop: CASSFTGTGSYEQYF. Here the CDR3 DNA reads TGCGCCAGCAGCTTCACCGGGACAGGGTCCTACGAGCAGTACTTC. The full variable domain, in which reference TRBV5-1 and TRBJ2-7 provide the parts outside the CDR3, is KAGVTQTPRYLIKTRGQQVTLSCSPISGHRSVSWYQQTPGQGLQFLFEYFSETQRNKGNFPGRFSGRQFSNSRSEMNVSTLELGDSALYLCASSFTGTGSYEQYFGPGTRLTVT.

This clonotype was seen ten or more times. The gene calls are TRBV4-1 and TRBJ1-2, with unresolved D. V gave up 3 bases and J gave up 4 bases, with 6 bases separating them. From germline, CDR1 is MGHRA and CDR2 YSYEKL. The CDR3 extends over 12 amino acids. In DNA, the CDR3 is TGCGCCAGCAGCCATTCTAGCTATGGCTACACCTTC. It translates to CASSHSSYGYTF.

This clonotype was recorded at least ten times. The junction departs from germline at one end; a sequencing error may be responsible. The chain is built from TRBV7-7 and TRBJ2-1; 13 nucleotides line up with TRBD2. This CDR3 has 16 residues. In germline, CDR1 is SSHAT, CDR2 FNYEAQ (reference sequence). This CDR3 reads CASSFGLAGEGVEQFF. The CDR3 nucleotides are TGTGCTAGCAGCTTCGGACTAGCGGGAGAAGGAGTTGAGCAGTTCTTC.

This clonotype is judged medium-sized. The V call is TRBV6-1, the J call TRBJ2-1; D is ambiguous. Germline lookup yields CDR1 MNHNS and CDR2 SASEGT. This CDR3 is built from 14 residues. The V end lost 0 bases, the J end lost 10 bases, and 13 bases lay between the germline ends. Here the CDR3 reads CASSEAFDLREQFF. CDR3 coding DNA: TGTGCCAGCAGTGAAGCGTTCGACTTGAGGGAGCAGTTCTTC.

The CDR3 region has the DNA TGTGCCAGCAGTTACACCAACAGCGCCCATCAGCCCCAGCATTTT. Its protein product is CASSYTNSAHQPQHF. The chain is built from TRBV6-2 or TRBV6-3 and TRBJ1-5; no firm D call. CDR3 size: 15 residues. CDR1 is MNHEY, CDR2 SVGEGT, per germline. Trimming removed 2 bases from V and 5 bases from J, with 13 bases in between.

This clonotype showed up many times. V is TRBV28 and J is TRBJ2-1; 13 bases fit TRBD2. Trimming took 5 bases from V and 3 from J; bases not matched to a gene: 10. This CDR3 spans 18 amino acids. Germline lookup yields CDR1 MDHEN and CDR2 SYDVKM. DNA of the CDR3: TGTGCCAGCAGTCCTTCCGGGACTAGCGGGATTCACTACAATGAGCAGTTCTTC. Translated: CASSPSGTSGIHYNEQFF.

This clonotype was seen at least ten times. V usage is TRBV12-5 and J usage is TRBJ2-3; D may be TRBD2 (5 bases). Trimming removed 8 bases from V and 0 bases from J, with 6 bases in between. The CDR3 is 12 amino acids. Germline V gene lookup returns CDR1 LGHNT and CDR2 FRNRAP. CDR3 sequence (DNA): TGTGCTAGTTTAGCGAGCACAGATACGCAGTATTTT. This translates into CASLASTDTQYF.

This clonotype was recorded at least ten times. The rearrangement uses TRBV28 and TRBJ1-3; D is ambiguous. Looked up from germline, CDR1 is MDHEN and CDR2 is SYDVKM. Trimming pared 7 bases from V and 4 bases from J, leaving 5 bases between. The CDR3 has 11 amino acids. CDR3 amino acids: CASKGGNTIYF. The CDR3 region has the DNA TGTGCCAGCAAGGGCGGAAACACCATATATTTT.

This clonotype was seen at least ten times. This rearrangement joins TRBV13 to TRBJ2-7; 14 bases are shared with TRBD2. The germline CDR1 and CDR2 sequences are PRHDT and FYEKMQ (reference sequence). V lost 4 bases, J lost 2 bases, and 1 base stayed unmatched. The CDR3 runs 15 residues. As DNA, the CDR3 is TGTGCCAGCAGCTGGGGACTAGCGGGGGCCTACGAGCAGTACTTC. Protein sequence: CASSWGLAGAYEQYF.

This clonotype was counted ten times or more. The V and J genes are TRBV20-1 and TRBJ2-3; tentative D call: TRBD1 (6 bases). CDR3 length: 16 amino acids. V was trimmed by 1 base and J by 2 bases, leaving 16 bases between them. Germline CDR1 is DFQATT and CDR2 is SNEGSKA (reference sequence). CDR3 sequence (DNA): TGCAGTGCTAGAGGGGGGCCAGCGCCCCTCACAGATACGCAGTATTTT. This encodes CSARGGPAPLTDTQYF.

This clonotype was detected ten times or more. This rearrangement joins TRBV3-1 to TRBJ2-5; 10 bases line up with TRBD2. J was trimmed by 9 bases and V by 1 base; bases with no gene match: 8. The CDR3 has 15 residues. Per germline, CDR1 LGHDT and CDR2 YNNKEL (reference sequence). The CDR3 sequence is CASSQVVAGGLAQYF. The CDR3 DNA sequence: TGTGCCAGCAGCCAAGTAGTAGCGGGAGGCCTGGCCCAGTACTTC.

This clonotype was seen repeatedly, ten times or more. The final CDR3 position lacks the conserved phenylalanine or tryptophan, pointing to a likely read error. No DNA is shown, since the ends of the CDR3 on it are uncertain; the CDR3 is the one TCRdb lists. This chain uses TRBV7-3 with TRBJ2-7. The CDR3 totals 9 residues, both ends included. Looked up from germline, CDR1 is SGHTA and CDR2 is FQGTGA. Here the CDR3 reads CASSLRRSG.

This clonotype has a count of ten or more. Its ends do not fully match the called genes, so a read error is possible. DNA of the CDR3: TGTGTCAGTACCCCGGGACAGGCCCACAATGAGCAGTTCTTC. It codes for CVSTPGQAHNEQFF. This chain connects TRBV19 to TRBJ2-1, with 8 bases fitting TRBD1. CDR1 and CDR2 (germline): LNHDA, SQIVND (reference sequence). The CDR3 is 14 amino acids.

J is TRBJ1-1 and V is TRBV4-2, with D possibly TRBD1 on 5 matching bases. The germline CDR1 and CDR2 sequences are LGHNA and YNFKEQ. The ends were cut back, 1 base at V and 1 base at J, with 10 bases in the middle. The CDR3 is 15 residues long. CDR3 DNA sequence: TGTGCCAGCAGCCAAGTTTCAGGGACGAACACTGAAGCTTTCTTT. It is translated as CASSQVSGTNTEAFF.

This clonotype appeared a few times. Germline and junction disagree at one end, which may indicate a read error. The chain carries TRBV3-1 and TRBJ1-5; D remains ambiguous. This CDR3 is 12 amino acids long. Germline loops: CDR1 LGHDT, CDR2 YNNKEL (reference sequence). DNA of the CDR3: TGTGTCAGCAGCCTGGGCGATCAGCCCCAGCATTTT. This gives the protein CVSSLGDQPQHF.

This clonotype is labeled as medium-sized (0.01 to 0.1%). The chain has TRBV7-8 and TRBJ2-3; D gene unclear. CDR3 length: 15 amino acids. The germline CDR1 and CDR2 sequences are SGHVS and FQNEAQ. Between the trimmed V and J ends, which lost 2 bases and 5 bases, there was a span of 14 bases. As DNA, the CDR3 is TGTGCCAGCAGCTTAACGGGTCCCCCGCAAGATACGCAGTATTTT. Translation gives CASSLTGPPQDTQYF.